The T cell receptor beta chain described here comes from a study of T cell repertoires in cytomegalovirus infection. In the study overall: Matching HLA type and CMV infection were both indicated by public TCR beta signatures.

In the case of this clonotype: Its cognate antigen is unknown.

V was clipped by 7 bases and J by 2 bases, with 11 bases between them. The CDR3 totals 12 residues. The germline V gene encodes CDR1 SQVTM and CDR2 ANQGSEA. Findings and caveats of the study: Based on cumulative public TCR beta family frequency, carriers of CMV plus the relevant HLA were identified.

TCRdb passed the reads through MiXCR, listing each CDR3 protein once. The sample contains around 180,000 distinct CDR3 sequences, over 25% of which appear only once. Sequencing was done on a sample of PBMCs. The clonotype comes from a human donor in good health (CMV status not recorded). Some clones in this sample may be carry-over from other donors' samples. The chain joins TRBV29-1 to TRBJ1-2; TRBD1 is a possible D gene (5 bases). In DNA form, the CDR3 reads TGCAGCGCCTCCCCAGGGAACTATGGCTACACCTTC. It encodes CSASPGNYGYTF.